These T cell receptor beta chains were read from a single sample in a study of CD8 T cells in ankylosing spondylitis. A single record per CDR3 protein comes from TCRdb applying MiXCR to the 5' RACE reads. The sample consists of around 130,000 distinct CDR3 sequences, over 6% of them appearing once. Sequenced sample: blood, either unsorted or a sorted T cell fraction (not recorded which). All receptors derive from a male donor with ankylosing spondylitis or in good health (not recorded which). CDR3s include the opening cysteine and the closing phenylalanine or tryptophan. The order of the fields is V gene, J gene, CDR3 protein.

TRBV9	TRBJ2-5	CASSVDVGGKETQYF
TRBV7-2	TRBJ2-3	CASSLTSGAPTDTQYF
TRBV7-2	TRBJ2-7	CASSLAGKGAEQYF
TRBV6-1	TRBJ1-2	CASSLSDVGYTF
TRBV20-1	TRBJ2-7	CSAAGTGTYEQYF
TRBV11-2	TRBJ2-1	CASSVTYISSGSYYNEQFF
TRBV6-6	TRBJ2-5	CASSTGPGSRQYF
TRBV12-3/TRBV12-4	TRBJ1-4	CASSSTGRAEKLFF
TRBV12-3/TRBV12-4	TRBJ1-4	CASSRGSEKLFF
TRBV6-2/TRBV6-3	TRBJ2-6	CASSDGQFSGANVLTF
TRBV5-1	TRBJ2-3	CASTSSGGAGDTQYF
TRBV29-1	TRBJ1-1	CSGGRTNTEAFF